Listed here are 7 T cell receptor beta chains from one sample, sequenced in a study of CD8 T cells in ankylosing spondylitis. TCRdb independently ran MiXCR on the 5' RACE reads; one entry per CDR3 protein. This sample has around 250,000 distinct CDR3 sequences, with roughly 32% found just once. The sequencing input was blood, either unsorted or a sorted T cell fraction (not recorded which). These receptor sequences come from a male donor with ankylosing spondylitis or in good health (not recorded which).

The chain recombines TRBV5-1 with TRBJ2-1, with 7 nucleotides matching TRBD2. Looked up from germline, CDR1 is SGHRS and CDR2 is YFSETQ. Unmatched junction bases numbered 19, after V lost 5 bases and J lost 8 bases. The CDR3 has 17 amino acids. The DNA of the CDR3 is TGCGCCAGCAGACTGGCCTTGGCGGGGCGGGAGTGGGATGAGCAGTTCTTC. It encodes CASRLALAGREWDEQFF.

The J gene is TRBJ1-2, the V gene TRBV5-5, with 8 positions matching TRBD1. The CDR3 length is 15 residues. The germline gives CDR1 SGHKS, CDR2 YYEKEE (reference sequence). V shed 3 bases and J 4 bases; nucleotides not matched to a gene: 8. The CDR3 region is CASSWGGQVLYGYTF. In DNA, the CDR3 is TGTGCCAGCAGCTGGGGGGGACAGGTCCTCTATGGCTACACCTTC.

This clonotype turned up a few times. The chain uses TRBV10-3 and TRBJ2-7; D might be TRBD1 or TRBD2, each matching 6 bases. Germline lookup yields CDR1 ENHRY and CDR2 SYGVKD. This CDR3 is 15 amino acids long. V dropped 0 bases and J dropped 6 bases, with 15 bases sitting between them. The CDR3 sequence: CAISESWGALTEQYF. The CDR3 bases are TGTGCCATCAGTGAGTCTTGGGGGGCGCTTACCGAGCAGTACTTC.

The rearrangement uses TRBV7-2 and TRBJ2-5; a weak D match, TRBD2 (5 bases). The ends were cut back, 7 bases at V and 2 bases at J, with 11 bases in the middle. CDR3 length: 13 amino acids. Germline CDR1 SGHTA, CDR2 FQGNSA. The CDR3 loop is CASKGGLQETQYF. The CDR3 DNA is TGTGCCAGCAAGGGCGGGCTACAAGAGACCCAGTACTTC.

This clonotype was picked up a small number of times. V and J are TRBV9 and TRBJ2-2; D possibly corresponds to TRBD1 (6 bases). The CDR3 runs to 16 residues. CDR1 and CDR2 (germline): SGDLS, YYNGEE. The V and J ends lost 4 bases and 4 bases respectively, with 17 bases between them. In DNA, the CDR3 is TGTGCCAGCAGCCCCCGGTTTACAGGGCCCACCGGGGAGCTGTTTTTT. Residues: CASSPRFTGPTGELFF.

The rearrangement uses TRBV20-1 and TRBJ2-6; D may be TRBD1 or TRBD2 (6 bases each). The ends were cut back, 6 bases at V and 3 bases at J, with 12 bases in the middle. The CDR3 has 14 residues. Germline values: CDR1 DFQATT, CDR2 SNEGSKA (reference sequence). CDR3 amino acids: CSADGGGGANVLTF. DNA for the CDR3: TGCAGTGCCGACGGGGGCGGTGGGGCCAACGTCCTGACTTTC.

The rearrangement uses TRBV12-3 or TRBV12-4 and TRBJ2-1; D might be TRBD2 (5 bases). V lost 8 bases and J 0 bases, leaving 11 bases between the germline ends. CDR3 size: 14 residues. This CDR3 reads CASPRVSSYNEQFF. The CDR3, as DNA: TGTGCCAGCCCGAGGGTCAGCTCCTACAATGAGCAGTTCTTC.